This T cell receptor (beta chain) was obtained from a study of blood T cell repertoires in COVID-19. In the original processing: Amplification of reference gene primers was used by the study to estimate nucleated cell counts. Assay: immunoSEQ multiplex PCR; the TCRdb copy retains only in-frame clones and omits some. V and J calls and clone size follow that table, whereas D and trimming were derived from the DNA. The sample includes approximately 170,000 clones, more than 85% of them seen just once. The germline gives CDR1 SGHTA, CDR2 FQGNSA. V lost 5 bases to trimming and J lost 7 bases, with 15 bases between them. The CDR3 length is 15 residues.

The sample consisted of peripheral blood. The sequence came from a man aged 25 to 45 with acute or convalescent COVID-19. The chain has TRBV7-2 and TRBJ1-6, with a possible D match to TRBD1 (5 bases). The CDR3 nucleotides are TGTGCCAGCAGCGGCGGGACTTTAGGGAATTCACCCCTCCACTTT. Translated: CASSGGTLGNSPLHF.